The 30 T cell receptor beta chains listed next were all sequenced from one sample in a study of shared clonotypes between healthy human individuals. Generated by immunoSEQ multiplex PCR, the TCRdb table keeps only in-frame clones and is missing some. The sample lists roughly 1 million clones, around 76% occurring once. Sequenced material: memory CD4+ T cells sorted from blood. As to subset: CD45RA-negative fraction. The receptor source for this set is a man aged 18 to 30 in good health.

Remarks on this clone: The sample carries other DNA sequences with the same CDR3. V is TRBV5-1 and J is TRBJ1-3; no definite D call. Germline CDR1 is SGHRS and CDR2 is YFSETQ. CDR3 length: 14 amino acids. Trimming stripped 0 bases from V and 4 bases from J, with 8 bases between. CDR3 coding DNA: TGCGCCAGCAGCTTGGGACAAGCAGGAAACACCATATATTTT. Protein sequence: CASSLGQAGNTIYF.

This clone was observed at least ten times. Other DNA sequences of this sample code for an identical CDR3. The CDR3 loop is CASSEGQGSYGYTF. The DNA for the CDR3 is TGTGCCAGCAGTGAGGGACAGGGCTCTTATGGCTACACCTTC. The genes are TRBV2 and TRBJ1-2, with TRBD1 matching over 9 bases. The CDR3 spans 14 residues. The trim removed 3 bases at V and 5 bases at J, leaving 4 bases unmatched. Germline loops: CDR1 SNHLY, CDR2 FYNNEI.

Comments on this clone: Other DNA sequences in this specimen translate into the identical CDR3. The chain employs TRBV6-1 and TRBJ1-5; D ambiguous. CDR3 size: 14 residues. The germline gives CDR1 MNHNS, CDR2 SASEGT. V gave up 5 bases and J gave up 0 bases, with 8 bases separating them. The CDR3 coding sequence is TGTGCCAGCAGTAGGAGCTATAGCAATCAGCCCCAGCATTTT. Protein product: CASSRSYSNQPQHF.

In nucleotides, the CDR3 is TGTGCCAGCACCCTTATCAGGGGGATCGGCAATGAGCAGTTCTTC. Translated, it gives CASTLIRGIGNEQFF. The J gene is TRBJ2-1, the V gene TRBV7-8; 7 nucleotides agree with TRBD1. The CDR3 spans 15 residues. Germline loops: CDR1 SGHVS, CDR2 FQNEAQ. After removal of 7 bases from V and 6 bases from J, the junction contained 12 bases not matched to a gene.

The genes are TRBV28 and TRBJ1-3, with a weak D call TRBD1 (6 bases). CDR1 and CDR2 (germline): MDHEN, SYDVKM. The V and J ends lost 5 bases and 0 bases respectively, with 14 bases between them. This CDR3 is 16 amino acids long. CDR3 sequence: CASSPLDSRSGNTIYF. For the CDR3, the DNA is TGTGCCAGCAGTCCACTGGACAGCCGCTCTGGAAACACCATATATTTT.

V and J are TRBV19 and TRBJ1-1; 11 positions agree with TRBD1. J was trimmed by 9 bases and V by 5 bases; bases with no gene match: 8. CDR3 length: 14 amino acids. CDR1 is LNHDA, CDR2 SQIVND, per germline (reference sequence). CDR3 amino acids: CASSASGTGGQAFF. The CDR3 DNA is TGTGCCAGTAGTGCCTCCGGGACAGGGGGTCAAGCTTTCTTT.

The chain is built from TRBV5-6 and TRBJ1-4, with a tentative D call TRBD1 (6 bases). Germline V gene sequence: CDR1 SGHDT, CDR2 YYEEEE. Trimming took 2 bases from V and 8 from J, leaving 19 bases between them. This CDR3 has 16 residues. CDR3 sequence (DNA): TGTGCCAGCAGCTTCCGGGACACCGTTTCCAGGGAAAAACTGTTTTTT. Translation: CASSFRDTVSREKLFF.

The V and J genes are TRBV18 and TRBJ2-1, with 10 bases aligning to TRBD2. CDR1 and CDR2 (germline): KGHSH, LQKENI. V shed 3 bases, J shed 3 bases, and the junction held 11 bases outside the gene matches. This CDR3 comprises 18 residues. In DNA form, the CDR3 reads TGTGCCAGCTCACCTTACGTTACCGGGACTAGCGTCTACAATGAGCAGTTCTTC. This gives the protein CASSPYVTGTSVYNEQFF.

This rearrangement joins TRBV5-6 to TRBJ2-1; a weak D match, TRBD2 (6 bases). Germline assignment: CDR1 SGHDT and CDR2 YYEEEE. This CDR3 spans 13 amino acids. Trimming pared 0 bases from V and 11 bases from J, leaving 12 bases between. The chain's CDR3 is CASSLVGGAQQFF. The CDR3 DNA follows: TGTGCCAGCAGCTTGGTTGGCGGGGCTCAGCAGTTCTTC.

The chain couples TRBV7-6 to TRBJ2-4; TRBD2 matches 8 bases. Trimming removed 5 bases from V and 3 bases from J; junction bases left unmatched: 9. CDR1 is SGHVS and CDR2 is FNYEAQ in the germline V gene. The CDR3 runs 16 residues. Here the CDR3 reads CASSGTSGWDKNIQYF. The CDR3 DNA follows: TGTGCCAGCAGCGGTACTAGCGGATGGGACAAAAACATTCAGTACTTC.

Of note for this clone: The same CDR3 is also encoded by other DNA sequences in this sample. The rearrangement links TRBV6-1 to TRBJ2-7; D is perhaps TRBD1 or TRBD2 (6 bases each). This CDR3 is 13 amino acids long. V was trimmed by 1 base and J by 4 bases, leaving 8 bases between them. Germline values: CDR1 MNHNS, CDR2 SASEGT. CDR3: CASSEEGGYEQYF. Written as DNA, the CDR3 is TGTGCCAGCAGTGAAGAGGGGGGATACGAGCAGTACTTC.

The chain links TRBV2 to TRBJ2-7, with D perhaps TRBD1 or TRBD2 (5 bases each). Trimming cost V 6 bases and J 6 bases, with 18 bases left between them. This CDR3 contains 14 residues. Germline V gene data show CDR1 as SNHLY and CDR2 as FYNNEI. The CDR3 sequence is CASRGTAARGEQYF. The CDR3 DNA sequence: TGTGCCAGCAGGGGGACCGCCGCCCGGGGCGAGCAGTACTTC.

This clone was seen a few times. The genes are TRBV11-2 and TRBJ1-1, with D perhaps matching TRBD1 (6 bases). The CDR3 contains 12 residues. The V end lost 0 bases, the J end lost 12 bases, and 11 bases lay between the germline ends. From germline, CDR1 is SGHAT and CDR2 FQNNGV. Here the CDR3 reads CASSLDGGHTFF. CDR3 DNA: TGTGCCAGCAGCTTAGACGGGGGGCACACTTTCTTT. The entire variable domain, with the rest obtained from reference TRBV11-2 and TRBJ1-1, is as follows: EAGVAQSPRYKIIEKRQSVAFWCNPISGHATLYWYQQILGQGPKLLIQFQNNGVVDDSQLPKDRFSAERLKGVDSTLKIQPAKLEDSAVYLCASSLDGGHTFFGQGTRLTVV.

This clone occurred a few times. Other nucleotide sequences in the sample specify the same CDR3. V is TRBV19 and J is TRBJ2-2; possibly TRBD1 for D (5 bases). This CDR3 spans 15 amino acids. Per the germline V gene, CDR1 is LNHDA and CDR2 is SQIVND (reference sequence). V was pared by 3 bases and J by 0 bases, with 8 bases between. The CDR3 region has the DNA TGTGCCAGTAGTATTGACAGTTCGAACACCGGGGAGCTGTTTTTT. As protein: CASSIDSSNTGELFF. Full variable domain (outside the CDR3, taken from reference TRBV19 and TRBJ2-2): DGGITQSPKYLFRKEGQNVTLSCEQNLNHDAMYWYRQDPGQGLRLIYYSQIVNDFQKGDIAEGYSVSREKKESFPLTVTSAQKNPTAFYLCASSIDSSNTGELFFGEGSRLTVL.

This clone was detected only a few times. The chain links TRBV5-4 to TRBJ2-1; 9 bases agree with TRBD2. Germline trimming cut 4 bases from V and 5 bases from J; bases unmatched to any gene: 7. The CDR3 is made up of 15 amino acids. Germline loops: CDR1 SGHNT, CDR2 YYREEE (reference sequence). CDR3 amino acids: CASSATSGWNNEQFF. The CDR3 DNA sequence: TGTGCCAGCAGCGCGACTAGCGGATGGAACAATGAGCAGTTCTTC.

The V call is TRBV25-1, the J call TRBJ1-5, with D unclear. V was pared by 1 base and J by 2 bases, with 3 bases between. The CDR3 runs 13 residues. From germline, CDR1 is MGHDK and CDR2 SYGVNS. CDR3 bases: TGTGCCAGCAGTGAATGGGGCAATCAGCCCCAGCATTTT. Amino acids: CASSEWGNQPQHF.

The chain combines TRBV11-2 with TRBJ2-7, with D hard to call. V gave up 6 bases and J gave up 6 bases, with 9 bases separating them. Germline V gene lookup returns CDR1 SGHAT and CDR2 FQNNGV. The CDR3 is 11 amino acids. This CDR3 is CASSHASEQYF. The CDR3, as DNA: TGTGCCAGCAGTCACGCATCCGAGCAGTACTTC. The full variable domain, its missing parts supplied by reference TRBV11-2 and TRBJ2-7, is EAGVAQSPRYKIIEKRQSVAFWCNPISGHATLYWYQQILGQGPKLLIQFQNNGVVDDSQLPKDRFSAERLKGVDSTLKIQPAKLEDSAVYLCASSHASEQYFGPGTRLTVT.

This clone was seen a few times. The chain combines TRBV4-3 with TRBJ1-2; D remains ambiguous. Germline loops: CDR1 LGHNA, CDR2 YSLEER. V lost 2 bases, J lost 4 bases, and 8 bases lay in between. The CDR3 length is 13 residues. In DNA, the CDR3 is TGCGCCAGCAGCCAACAACCGGGCTATGGCTACACCTTC. It yields the protein CASSQQPGYGYTF.

The V gene is TRBV20-1, the J gene TRBJ2-1; a weak D match, TRBD2 (5 bases). Germline values: CDR1 DFQATT, CDR2 SNEGSKA (reference sequence). There are 11 residues in the CDR3. Trimming shortened V by 5 bases and J by 8 bases, and 10 bases separated the two germline ends. CDR3 DNA sequence: TGCAGTGCTGTACTAGATCATGAGCAGTTCTTC. This sequence encodes CSAVLDHEQFF.

In its sample, this clone was seen once. CDR3 loop: CASSFGLSSYEQYF. The CDR3 DNA reads as TGTGCCAGCAGTTTCGGGCTCAGCTCCTACGAGCAGTACTTC. The chain combines TRBV27 with TRBJ2-7; D not resolved. This CDR3 comprises 14 residues. From germline, CDR1 is MNHEY and CDR2 SMNVEV (reference sequence). The germline V and J ends were trimmed by 3 bases and 0 bases, with 9 bases remaining between them.

This chain uses TRBV10-3 with TRBJ2-2; D may match TRBD1 or TRBD2 (5 bases each). The germline V gene has CDR1 ENHRY and CDR2 SYGVKD. The CDR3 is 15 residues long. V was shortened by 4 bases and J by 0 bases, with 9 bases between the two germline ends. The CDR3 protein is CAISGRGPNTGELFF. In DNA, the CDR3 is TGTGCCATCAGTGGTCGGGGCCCGAACACCGGGGAGCTGTTTTTT.

The gene calls are TRBV4-3 and TRBJ1-6; no clear D. Deletions cut 0 bases from V and 13 bases from J, with 7 bases between. Germline CDR1 reads LGHNA; CDR2 reads YSLEER. The CDR3 runs 12 residues. The CDR3 sequence is CASSQDGPPLHF. Here the CDR3 DNA reads TGCGCCAGCAGCCAAGATGGCCCCCCCCTCCACTTT.

The CDR3 loop reads CASRGTGASPLHF. In DNA form, the CDR3 reads TGTGCCAGCAGGGGTACAGGGGCTTCACCCCTCCACTTT. The chain recombines TRBV6-5 with TRBJ1-6; TRBD1 agrees at 7 bases. Germline CDR1 is MNHEY and CDR2 is SVGAGI. J lost 9 bases, V lost 6 bases, and 5 bases had no gene match. The CDR3 extends over 13 amino acids.

The CDR3 is CAISQGAPYGYTF. As DNA, the CDR3 is TGTGCCATCAGTCAGGGGGCCCCCTATGGCTACACCTTC. The chain links TRBV10-3 to TRBJ1-2; 8 bases line up with TRBD1. The CDR3 spans 13 residues. V shed 5 bases, J shed 4 bases, and the junction held 3 bases outside the gene matches. Germline CDR1 reads ENHRY; CDR2 reads SYGVKD.

The J gene is TRBJ2-3, the V gene TRBV16; 8 bases line up with TRBD2. CDR1 and CDR2 (germline): KGHSY, FQNENV. Trimming at V came to 3 bases and at J to 4 bases, leaving 3 bases not matched to a gene. The CDR3 loop spans 14 amino acids. In nucleotides, the CDR3 is TGTGCCAGCAGCCAGAGCGGGGGTGCAGATACGCAGTATTTT. As protein: CASSQSGGADTQYF.

The chain employs TRBV28 and TRBJ2-7; D call uncertain. Germline CDR1 is MDHEN and CDR2 is SYDVKM. This CDR3 has 17 amino acids. V lost 4 bases and J 3 bases, leaving 22 bases between the germline ends. The CDR3 DNA sequence: TGTGCCAGCAGTTATCCCCTTAACCCGCCAGGTCTCTACGAGCAGTACTTC. It specifies CASSYPLNPPGLYEQYF. The entire variable domain, with the rest obtained from reference TRBV28 and TRBJ2-7, is as follows: DVKVTQSSRYLVKRTGEKVFLECVQDMDHENMFWYRQDPGLGLRLIYFSYDVKMKEKGDIPEGYSVSREKKERFSLILESASTNQTSMYLCASSYPLNPPGLYEQYFGPGTRLTVT.

V usage is TRBV10-3 and J usage is TRBJ2-7, with 8 bases lining up with TRBD1. Germline assignment: CDR1 ENHRY and CDR2 SYGVKD. J was trimmed by 5 bases and V by 2 bases; bases with no gene match: 5. The CDR3 contains 14 residues. The CDR3 protein is CAISEGQGSHEQYF. The CDR3 DNA reads TGTGCCATCAGTGAGGGACAGGGAAGCCACGAGCAGTACTTC.

This chain connects TRBV6-5 to TRBJ1-3; D may be TRBD1 (5 bases). Germline CDR1 reads MNHEY; CDR2 reads SVGAGI. This CDR3 spans 15 amino acids. V lost 0 bases, J lost 6 bases, and 12 bases lay in between. CDR3 sequence reads: CASSYSGTTVNTIYF. For the CDR3, the DNA is TGTGCCAGCAGTTACTCGGGGACCACCGTAAACACCATATATTTT.

The genes are TRBV28 and TRBJ2-7; D not certain. This CDR3 is 13 amino acids long. The ends were cut back, 5 bases at V and 3 bases at J, with 11 bases in the middle. Germline V gene lookup returns CDR1 MDHEN and CDR2 SYDVKM. CDR3 protein: CASSATRFYEQYF. The DNA of the CDR3 is TGTGCCAGCAGTGCGACAAGGTTCTACGAGCAGTACTTC.

The chain employs TRBV6-5 and TRBJ1-1; no reliable D call. The CDR3 spans 14 residues. Looked up from germline, CDR1 is MNHEY and CDR2 is SVGAGI. Trimming took off 9 bases at V and 3 bases at J, with 17 bases between the two ends. The CDR3 loop is CARIVMGNDTEAFF. CDR3 nucleotides: TGTGCCAGGATAGTTATGGGTAACGACACTGAAGCTTTCTTT.